The T cell receptor beta chain described here comes from a study of tumor-infiltrating lymphocytes in localized non-small cell lung cancer. Overall study: Patients included smokers and never-smokers with various histologies, some sampled after neoadjuvant chemotherapy.

General study results and limits: No T-cell fraction difference was seen between IM1 and IM2 tumors. Different pieces of the same tissue went to different assays, confounding technical variation with intratumor heterogeneity.

Repertoires were generated with immunoSEQ multiplex PCR, while TCRdb's copy carries only in-frame clones and drops some. The table has roughly 10,000 clones, 80% to 90% seen once; the top ten hold 6.5% to 10%. In the case of this clone: Its matching antigen is unknown.

This sequence originates from a human donor with non-small cell lung cancer. The source material was uninvolved lung tissue not adjacent to the tumor.

The CDR3 is CASSYLRTGKTDTQYF. For the CDR3, the DNA is TGTGCCAGCAGCTATCTCCGGACAGGGAAGACAGATACGCAGTATTTT. The chain uses TRBV5-5 and TRBJ2-3; TRBD1 agrees at 8 bases. There are 16 residues in the CDR3. Germline V gives CDR1 SGHKS, CDR2 YYEKEE (reference sequence). J gave up 3 bases and V 3 bases, and 9 bases lay outside the gene matches. Looking up the rest from reference TRBV5-5 and TRBJ2-3 gives the full variable domain: DAGVTQSPTHLIKTRGQQVTLRCSPISGHKSVSWYQQVLGQGPQFIFQYYEKEERGRGNFPDRFSARQFPNYSSELNVNALLLGDSALYLCASSYLRTGKTDTQYFGPGTRLTVL.